This TCR beta chain was captured by sequencing in a study of tumor-infiltrating lymphocytes in primary liver carcinoma. Study summary: Patients comprised men and women whose ages fell between 30 and 69 years. Samples returned roughly 3.5 to 7.13 million productive TCRbeta reads each. Read depth did not differ significantly between tissue types. Stage T1-T3 N0M0 and a size of 4.2 to 10 cm characterized the tumors. Study-wide results and limits: Tumor top-250-clone fraction significantly exceeded that of blood (p = 0.039).

The source material, roughly 20-31 mg of unsorted bulk tissue, was used to co-extract RNA and DNA. The investigators made TCR beta cDNA from approximately 500 ng total RNA, using a constant-region primer. Three-round nested multiplex PCR performed with slightly modified ARM-PCR produced the TCR beta libraries. With TRBV1-TRBV30 forward primers and a C-beta reverse primer, the first two PCR rounds were run for roughly 9 cycles each. TCRdb re-called the multiplex PCR reads through MiXCR, storing one row per CDR3 protein. The data show 35,000 to 45,000 distinct CDR3 sequences, with roughly 75% seen just once and 38% held by the top ten. Points on this clonotype: The target antigen is unknown. At one end, the junction sequence differs from germline, possibly due to a read error.

Germline values: CDR1 MDHEN, CDR2 SYDVKM. This CDR3 has 17 residues. Sample: tumor-adjacent normal liver tissue. V usage is TRBV28 and J usage is TRBJ2-1, with TRBD2 identical over 7 bases. This receptor was taken from a woman aged 25 to 39 with primary liver carcinoma and hepatitis B virus infection. This CDR3 is CSSSHYGGGLSYNEQFF. The CDR3 nucleotides are TGTTCCAGCAGCCACTACGGGGGAGGGCTATCCTACAATGAGCAGTTCTTC.